Shown below are 30 T cell receptor beta chains from a single sample sequenced in a study of cytomegalovirus exposure and HLA in healthy donors. Primers: 60 Vbeta forward and 13 Jbeta reverse. Repertoires were generated with immunoSEQ multiplex PCR, while TCRdb's copy carries only in-frame clones and drops some. The sample has 150,000 to 200,000 clones, about three quarters seen once; the top ten hold roughly 6%. Specimen: PBMCs. The source is a man aged 35-49 years in good health and CMV-seropositive.

The chain recombines TRBV7-9 with TRBJ1-1; TRBD1 matches at 7 bases. The CDR3 is made up of 14 amino acids. After removal of 0 bases from V and 4 bases from J, the junction contained 2 bases not matched to a gene. The germline V gene encodes CDR1 SEHNR and CDR2 FQNEAQ (reference sequence). In DNA form, the CDR3 reads TGTGCCAGCAGCTTAGCTGACAGGGTCACTGAAGCTTTCTTT. Translating gives CASSLADRVTEAFF.

The gene calls are TRBV27 and TRBJ1-5; D is possibly TRBD1 (5 bases). This CDR3 spans 14 amino acids. V was trimmed by 3 bases and J by 7 bases, leaving 13 bases between them. Germline CDR1 is MNHEY and CDR2 is SMNVEV (reference sequence). This chain's CDR3 is CASSFGQGGQPQHF. The CDR3 DNA follows: TGTGCCAGCAGTTTCGGGCAGGGCGGACAGCCCCAGCATTTT.

This chain joins TRBV7-9 and TRBJ2-5; 8 bases match TRBD2. The J call is doubtful: the DNA matches TRBJ2-7 better. Germline CDR1 and CDR2: SEHNR and FQNEAQ (reference sequence). CDR3 length: 14 residues. In nucleotides, the CDR3 is TGTGCCAGCAGCCCCGGGACTAGATCCTACGAGCAGTACTTC. Translating gives CASSPGTRSYEQYF.

The chain couples TRBV2 to TRBJ2-7; a weak D match, TRBD1 (6 bases). Trimming removed 4 bases from V and 0 bases from J, with 7 bases in between. The CDR3 has 13 residues. Germline lookup yields CDR1 SNHLY and CDR2 FYNNEI. This chain's CDR3 is CASSGDISYEQYF. As DNA, the CDR3 is TGTGCCAGCAGTGGGGACATCTCCTACGAGCAGTACTTC.

The chain joins TRBV11-2 to TRBJ2-7; the D gene is possibly TRBD2 (5 bases). V dropped 1 base and J dropped 2 bases, with 12 bases sitting between them. This CDR3 contains 15 residues. Per germline, CDR1 SGHAT and CDR2 FQNNGV. The CDR3 DNA follows: TGTGCCAGCAGCTTAGTAGCCAGCGGAACCTACGAGCAGTACTTC. As protein: CASSLVASGTYEQYF.

The chain uses TRBV9 and TRBJ2-1; TRBD2 aligns across 9 bases. Per germline, CDR1 SGDLS and CDR2 YYNGEE. V lost 3 bases, J lost 8 bases, and 15 bases stayed unmatched. This CDR3 region has 17 residues. The CDR3 coding sequence is TGTGCCAGCAGCGAAGGCCAAGCGGGAGGACGGAGGGATGAGCAGTTCTTC. This codes for CASSEGQAGGRRDEQFF.

V gene TRBV11-3 combines with J gene TRBJ2-2; no definite D call. CDR1 SGHNT and CDR2 YENEEA come from the germline V gene. This CDR3 comprises 12 residues. Trimming pared 5 bases from V and 2 bases from J, leaving 3 bases between. CDR3 DNA: TGTGCCAGCAGCATAAACACCGGGGAGCTGTTTTTT. Protein product: CASSINTGELFF.

The chain joins TRBV6-5 to TRBJ2-1, with a possible D match to TRBD1 (6 bases). Per the germline V gene, CDR1 is MNHEY and CDR2 is SVGAGI. CDR3 length equals 16 residues. Trimming removed 0 bases at V and 1 base at J, with 10 bases between. This CDR3 reads CASSYSTGNSYNEQFF. CDR3 in DNA: TGTGCCAGCAGTTACTCCACAGGGAATTCCTACAATGAGCAGTTCTTC.

The CDR3 here is CASSPEGGTDSYEQYF. DNA of the CDR3: TGTGCCAGCAGCCCAGAGGGCGGGACAGATTCCTACGAGCAGTACTTC. This chain connects TRBV28 to TRBJ2-7; D perhaps matches TRBD1 (7 bases). Germline V gene data show CDR1 as MDHEN and CDR2 as SYDVKM. Deletions cut 6 bases from V and 1 base from J, with 19 bases between. The CDR3 totals 16 residues.

A remark on this clone: Other DNA sequences in this specimen translate into the identical CDR3. This chain links TRBV28 with TRBJ2-3, with 7 bases that match TRBD1. Germline V gene lookup returns CDR1 MDHEN and CDR2 SYDVKM. The CDR3 contains 14 residues. With 4 bases clipped from V and 1 base from J, the junction kept 2 bases outside the gene matches. The CDR3 is CASSSGQGTDTQYF. The CDR3 region has the DNA TGTGCCAGCAGTTCCGGACAGGGCACAGATACGCAGTATTTT.

This clone is a singleton in its sample. The J gene is TRBJ2-5, the V gene TRBV11-1; 9 bases line up with TRBD2. The CDR3 has 16 residues. Trimming took 8 bases from V and 3 from J; bases not matched to a gene: 13. Germline V CDR1 and CDR2: SGHAT, FQDESV (reference sequence). CDR3 DNA: TGTGCCAGCGGGGTCGGGGCGGGAGGGCTGAAAGAGACCCAGTACTTC. Amino acids: CASGVGAGGLKETQYF.

The chain joins TRBV30 to TRBJ2-2; TRBD1 aligns across 9 bases. CDR3 length: 16 residues. V lost 7 bases to trimming and J lost 7 bases; unmatched junction nucleotides: 16. CDR1 is GTSNPN, CDR2 SVGIG, per germline (reference sequence). The CDR3 loop is CASSPGQGIGGGELFF. The CDR3, as DNA: TGTGCCTCCTCACCGGGACAGGGTATCGGTGGCGGGGAGCTGTTTTTT.

The gene calls are TRBV27 and TRBJ1-3, with a tentative D call TRBD1 (6 bases). In germline, CDR1 is MNHEY, CDR2 SMNVEV (reference sequence). The CDR3 spans 16 residues. V lost 5 bases and J lost 0, with 14 bases in between. The CDR3 loop is CASSPTRTDSGNTIYF. The CDR3 DNA is TGTGCCAGCAGTCCCACCCGGACAGACTCTGGAAACACCATATATTTT.

This clone has more than one count but fewer than ten. V usage is TRBV19 and J usage is TRBJ2-3, with a tentative D call TRBD2 (6 bases). Looked up from germline, CDR1 is LNHDA and CDR2 is SQIVND (reference sequence). With 0 bases removed from V and 4 bases from J, the gap between germline ends came to 17 bases. The CDR3 has 17 amino acids. This chain's CDR3 is CASSIDNAGRLADTQYF. As DNA, the CDR3 is TGTGCCAGTAGTATAGATAACGCAGGGAGGTTGGCAGATACGCAGTATTTT.

The chain employs TRBV9 and TRBJ1-2; tentatively, D is TRBD1 (6 bases). Trimming removed 5 bases from V and 4 bases from J, with 18 bases in between. This CDR3 spans 15 amino acids. Germline V gene sequence: CDR1 SGDLS, CDR2 YYNGEE. CDR3 region: CASSSGTLEGYGYTF. CDR3 sequence (DNA): TGTGCCAGCAGTTCCGGGACATTAGAGGGCTATGGCTACACCTTC. The whole variable domain, remainder taken from reference TRBV9 and TRBJ1-2, is DSGVTQTPKHLITATGQRVTLRCSPRSGDLSVYWYQQSLDQGLQFLIQYYNGEERAKGNILERFSAQQFPDLHSELNLSSLELGDSALYFCASSSGTLEGYGYTFGSGTRLTVV.

The V gene is TRBV19, the J gene TRBJ1-5, with a tentative D call TRBD1 (5 bases). This CDR3 contains 14 residues. The V gene lost 1 base and the J gene lost 9 bases, with 13 bases spanning the gap. Germline V gene data show CDR1 as LNHDA and CDR2 as SQIVND (reference sequence). The chain's CDR3 is CASSIGQNWSPQHF. Here the CDR3 DNA reads TGTGCCAGTAGTATAGGACAGAATTGGTCGCCCCAGCATTTT. Together with reference TRBV19 and TRBJ1-5, the CDR3 gives the full variable domain: DGGITQSPKYLFRKEGQNVTLSCEQNLNHDAMYWYRQDPGQGLRLIYYSQIVNDFQKGDIAEGYSVSREKKESFPLTVTSAQKNPTAFYLCASSIGQNWSPQHFGDGTRLSIL.

V and J are TRBV6-6 and TRBJ1-5, with no clear D. CDR1 and CDR2 from the germline V gene are MNHNY and SVGAGI (reference sequence). Trimming stripped 6 bases from V and 5 bases from J, with 5 bases between. The CDR3 spans 11 residues. The CDR3 coding sequence is TGTGCCAGCAGACAAGATCAGCCCCAGCATTTT. It encodes CASRQDQPQHF.

The chain joins TRBV18 to TRBJ2-5; D call uncertain. V was clipped by 3 bases and J by 2 bases, with 7 bases between them. Germline CDR1 and CDR2: KGHSH and LQKENI. This CDR3 has 13 residues. CDR3 DNA: TGTGCCAGCTCACCGTTTTCTCAAGAGACCCAGTACTTC. This translates into CASSPFSQETQYF.

V is TRBV25-1 and J is TRBJ2-7; 9 nucleotides match TRBD2. The CDR3 spans 13 residues. Germline trimming cut 5 bases from V and 5 bases from J; bases unmatched to any gene: 4. Germline loops: CDR1 MGHDK, CDR2 SYGVNS. The CDR3 nucleotides read TGTGCCAGCAGTAAAGCGGGAGGCAACGAGCAGTACTTC. Translating it yields CASSKAGGNEQYF.

The V call is TRBV10-3, the J call TRBJ1-2; 10 bases agree with TRBD1. The CDR3 runs 17 residues. V lost 8 bases and J lost 2; bases outside the gene matches: 14. The germline V gene encodes CDR1 ENHRY and CDR2 SYGVKD. The CDR3 region is CAIHRAPTGGKNYGYTF. The DNA for the CDR3 is TGTGCCATCCACAGGGCGCCGACAGGGGGCAAAAACTATGGCTACACCTTC.

A few counts support this clone. This chain joins TRBV7-3 and TRBJ2-3; tentative D call: TRBD2 (6 bases). The CDR3 is 15 residues long. Germline-derived CDR1 and CDR2 are SGHTA and FQGTGA. V gave up 5 bases and J gave up 0 bases, with 12 bases separating them. The CDR3 protein is CASSPIAASTDTQYF. For the CDR3, the DNA is TGTGCCAGCAGCCCTATAGCGGCTAGCACAGATACGCAGTATTTT.

This chain uses TRBV28 with TRBJ2-7, with TRBD2 matching over 14 bases. With V trimmed by 0 bases and J by 4 bases, 2 bases remained unmatched. Germline V lookup: CDR1 MDHEN, CDR2 SYDVKM. CDR3 size: 16 residues. The CDR3 DNA reads as TGTGCCAGCAGTTTATGGGGACTAGCGGGAGTGTACGAGCAGTACTTC. Residues: CASSLWGLAGVYEQYF. The full variable domain, in which reference TRBV28 and TRBJ2-7 provide the parts outside the CDR3, is DVKVTQSSRYLVKRTGEKVFLECVQDMDHENMFWYRQDPGLGLRLIYFSYDVKMKEKGDIPEGYSVSREKKERFSLILESASTNQTSMYLCASSLWGLAGVYEQYFGPGTRLTVT.

The chain carries TRBV5-1 and TRBJ2-3; 7 bases agree with TRBD2. Trimming took 1 base from V and 1 from J; bases not matched to a gene: 3. The CDR3 is 15 residues long. The germline gives CDR1 SGHRS, CDR2 YFSETQ. The CDR3 protein is CASSLRAGGTDTQYF. Here the CDR3 DNA reads TGCGCCAGCAGCTTGAGGGCGGGAGGCACAGATACGCAGTATTTT.

This clone has only a few counts. As DNA, the CDR3 is TGTGCCAGCAGTTTCCGGGACAAACGTGGCTACACCTTC. Translation gives CASSFRDKRGYTF. This sequence joins TRBV27 and TRBJ1-2, with D possibly being TRBD1 (6 bases). Between the trimmed V and J ends, which lost 3 bases and 7 bases, there was a span of 12 bases. The CDR3 extends over 13 amino acids. Looked up from germline, CDR1 is MNHEY and CDR2 is SMNVEV (reference sequence).

The chain couples TRBV5-1 to TRBJ2-2; 8 bases are a match to TRBD2. This CDR3 has 16 amino acids. The junction had 10 bases not matched to a gene; V was cut back by 5 bases and J by 4 bases. The germline V gene encodes CDR1 SGHRS and CDR2 YFSETQ. The CDR3: CASRWGAGDRTGELFF. The CDR3 region has the DNA TGCGCCAGCAGGTGGGGAGCGGGAGATCGCACCGGGGAGCTGTTTTTT.

The chain combines TRBV4-2 with TRBJ2-7, with unresolved D. Trimming left V 1 base short and J 2 bases short, with 6 bases between. The CDR3 sequence is 13 residues long. Germline V gene lookup returns CDR1 LGHNA and CDR2 YNFKEQ. CDR3 sequence reads: CASSQGQTYEQYF. The CDR3 region has the DNA TGTGCCAGCAGCCAAGGACAAACCTACGAGCAGTACTTC.

CDR3 protein: CATLRGTGYATNYGYTF. CDR3 coding DNA: TGTGCCACCCTGAGGGGGACAGGGTATGCCACTAACTATGGCTACACCTTC. The V call is TRBV19, the J call TRBJ1-2; 9 positions match TRBD1. The CDR3 runs 17 residues. J lost 0 bases, V lost 10 bases, and 15 bases had no gene match. Germline V CDR1 and CDR2: LNHDA, SQIVND (reference sequence).

This sequence joins TRBV9 and TRBJ2-5; 12 bases are shared with TRBD2. The CDR3 covers 17 residues. Germline V gives CDR1 SGDLS, CDR2 YYNGEE. With 3 bases clipped from V and 3 bases from J, the junction kept 9 bases outside the gene matches. Written as DNA, the CDR3 is TGTGCCAGCAGCGACTCGACTAGCGGGGGCGGGGAAGAGACCCAGTACTTC. Translation gives CASSDSTSGGGEETQYF.

The chain uses TRBV5-6 and TRBJ2-7, with 10 bases lining up with TRBD2. J gave up 5 bases and V 0 bases, and 11 bases lay outside the gene matches. CDR3 length: 17 residues. Germline V CDR1 and CDR2: SGHDT, YYEEEE. The CDR3 protein is CASSLAGLEREGNEQYF. The CDR3 nucleotides read TGTGCCAGCAGCTTGGCCGGGTTGGAGCGGGAGGGCAACGAGCAGTACTTC.

This chain links TRBV28 with TRBJ1-5, with D perhaps TRBD1 (5 bases). Germline lookup yields CDR1 MDHEN and CDR2 SYDVKM. Trimming cost V 5 bases and J 3 bases, with 14 bases left between them. This CDR3 contains 15 residues. CDR3 amino acids: CASSLGGGVNQPQHF. The CDR3 DNA is TGTGCCAGCAGTCTCGGTGGGGGGGTCAATCAGCCCCAGCATTTT.